This TCR beta chain derives from a study of CD8+ T cells in alopecia areata. The V and J ends lost 3 bases and 3 bases respectively, with 8 bases between them. In germline, CDR1 is SNHLY, CDR2 FYNNEI. This CDR3 spans 13 amino acids. As regards this clone: Its antigen is currently unknown.

General study results and limits: Affected scalp, especially in alopecia totalis/universalis, had a higher clonality than normal scalp did.

Once RNA had been extracted, it was reverse transcribed into cDNA to act as the sequencing template. This table comes from immunoSEQ multiplex PCR, and its TCRdb copy is limited to in-frame clones, with some not included. This table has approximately 120,000 clones, 40% to 55% appearing once. Peripheral blood, together with lesional scalp punch biopsies, was collected from alopecia areata patients. This chain joins TRBV2 and TRBJ1-2; D not certain. The source material was NKG2D-low CD8+ T cells sorted from blood. The sequence came from a human donor with alopecia areata. DNA for the CDR3: TGTGCCAGCAGTGAGCCAGAGCACTATGGCTACACCTTC. This gives the protein CASSEPEHYGYTF.